Detailed here is one TCR beta chain. The data derive from a study of T cell changes during pregnancy in multiple sclerosis. There are 16 residues in the CDR3. The V end was cut by 7 bases, the J end by 3 bases, with 21 bases between. Per the germline V gene, CDR1 is LNHDA and CDR2 is SQIVND (reference sequence). Sequencing used immunoSEQ multiplex PCR; TCRdb keeps in-frame clones, though not all of them. The sample lists around 75,000 clones, roughly 90% occurring once. The V and J genes are TRBV19 and TRBJ1-2; D possibly corresponds to TRBD1 (6 bases). This sample comprised CD4+ T cells from peripheral blood mononuclear cells, obtained in the third trimester of pregnancy. The TCR originated in a female donor in good health, enrolled as a control in a pregnancy study. CDR3 nucleotide sequence: TGTGCCAGTAACCCCCGGCCCGGTACAGGGCACTATGGCTACACCTTC. Protein product: CASNPRPGTGHYGYTF. The variable domain in full, with the rest retrieved from reference TRBV19 and TRBJ1-2, is DGGITQSPKYLFRKEGQNVTLSCEQNLNHDAMYWYRQDPGQGLRLIYYSQIVNDFQKGDIAEGYSVSREKKESFPLTVTSAQKNPTAFYLCASNPRPGTGHYGYTFGSGTRLTVV.